Listed here are 3 T cell receptor beta chains from one sample, sequenced in a study of patients and donors after allogeneic stem cell transplantation. Via MiXCR, TCRdb re-called the RT-PCR reads, giving one row per CDR3 protein. This table has fewer than 75,000 distinct CDR3 sequences, less than 15% appearing once. The sequenced sample consisted of blood, either unsorted or a sorted T cell fraction (not recorded which). Receptor source: a human donor who was either an allogeneic HSCT recipient or a stem cell or donor lymphocyte infusion donor (not recorded which). It is not recorded whose cells these are; they may come from a transplant donor.

The chain is built from TRBV6-5 and TRBJ2-7; 7 nucleotides agree with TRBD1. The germline V gene encodes CDR1 MNHEY and CDR2 SVGAGI. V lost 4 bases and J lost 13; bases outside the gene matches: 10. CDR3 length: 12 amino acids. The CDR3 reads CASSSPSGDSYF. The CDR3 DNA sequence: TGTGCCAGCAGTTCCCCGAGTGGGGACAGCTACTTC.

The rearrangement uses TRBV11-2 and TRBJ2-5, with 11 bases that match TRBD2. V was clipped by 5 bases and J by 6 bases; unmatched bases: 14. The V gene's germline CDR1 is SGHAT and CDR2 FQNNGV. The CDR3 is 17 residues long. The CDR3 DNA reads TGTGCCAGCAGCCCCAACCCCGGCCCTAGCGGGAGGAAGACCCAGTACTTC. Amino acids: CASSPNPGPSGRKTQYF.

About this clonotype: Possible read error: a much larger clone is one base away. The rearrangement uses TRBV6-6 and TRBJ1-3, with D possibly matching TRBD1 (6 bases). V was trimmed by 2 bases and J by 4 bases, leaving 18 bases between them. The CDR3 spans 17 residues. CDR1 is MNHNY and CDR2 is SVGAGI in the germline V gene (reference sequence). The CDR3: CASSYTSSGARGNTIYF. The CDR3, as DNA: TGTGCCAGCAGTTACACCTCATCGGGGGCGCGAGGAAACACCATATATTTT.